Listed below are T cell receptor beta chains from one sample, sequenced in a study of blood T cell repertoires in COVID-19. Profiling relied on immunoSEQ multiplex PCR, and the TCRdb table lists in-frame clones only, not all of them. The data show fewer than 300,000 clones, under 95% seen once. The material sequenced was PBMCs or T cells enriched from blood (not recorded which). These TCRs come from a woman aged 40 to 50 with acute COVID-19. Each CDR3 is given with its conserved first and last residue. Each record gives: J gene, V gene, clone size, D gene, CDR3 DNA, CDR3 protein. A D gene is named only where the DNA matches it firmly. Clone size is given for some rows only: seen once, a few or many times, or a class if the clone is expanded.

J: TRBJ2-1
V: TRBV2
size: .
D: TRBD1
DNA: TGTGCCAGCAGTTACTTGACAGGGCGGAATGAGCAGTTCTTC
CDR3: CASSYLTGRNEQFF

J: TRBJ1-3
V: TRBV11-2
size: .
D: .
DNA: TGTGCCAGCAGCTTAGAGTTCCGAGCTGGAAACACCATATATTTT
CDR3: CASSLEFRAGNTIYF

J: TRBJ2-7
V: TRBV28
size: .
D: .
DNA: TGTGCCAGCAGCCCCCACGGAGTTTCCTACGAGCAGTACTTC
CDR3: CASSPHGVSYEQYF

J: TRBJ2-2
V: TRBV19
size: .
D: .
DNA: TGTGCCAGTAGAGTGTGGGGCGCCCCCACCGGGGAGCTGTTTTTT
CDR3: CASRVWGAPTGELFF

J: TRBJ2-1
V: TRBV7-9
size: .
D: TRBD2
DNA: TGTGCCAGCAGACCTCAAGTGACTAGCGGGGCCGGCCCTTACAATGAGCAGTTCTTC
CDR3: CASRPQVTSGAGPYNEQFF

J: TRBJ2-5
V: TRBV5-1
size: .
D: .
DNA: TGCGCCAGCAGCTTGTTGGGTTCTTCGGGGGAGACCCAGTACTTC
CDR3: CASSLLGSSGETQYF

J: TRBJ2-1
V: TRBV5-1
size: .
D: .
DNA: TGCGCCAGCAGCGGCAGGGTAGGCTGGGCAGGAGAGCAGTTCTTC
CDR3: CASSGRVGWAGEQFF

J: TRBJ1-5
V: TRBV5-1
size: .
D: .
DNA: TGCGCCAGCAGCTTCGAAGGAGGAAATCAGCCCCAGCATTTT
CDR3: CASSFEGGNQPQHF

J: TRBJ2-7
V: TRBV5-1
size: .
D: TRBD2
DNA: TGCGCCAGCAGCTTGGCGGGAGGCGAGCAGTACTTC
CDR3: CASSLAGGEQYF

J: TRBJ1-1
V: TRBV28
size: .
D: .
DNA: TGTGCCACCAATCGAATCCAGGGTTCTGAAGCTTTCTTT
CDR3: CATNRIQGSEAFF

J: TRBJ2-5
V: TRBV4-1
size: .
D: .
DNA: TGCGCCAGCAGCCAAGGTCCGCAGGGAGAGACCCAGTACTTC
CDR3: CASSQGPQGETQYF

J: TRBJ1-1
V: TRBV3-1/TRBV3-2
size: .
D: .
DNA: TGTGCCAGCAGCCGGGCCGCGGGGGACACTGAAGCTTTCTTT
CDR3: CASSRAAGDTEAFF

J: TRBJ2-7
V: TRBV29-1
size: .
D: TRBD2
DNA: TGCAGCGTTGGGGCGGGGGTCGAGCAGTACTTC
CDR3: CSVGAGVEQYF

J: TRBJ1-4
V: TRBV3-1/TRBV3-2
size: once
D: TRBD1
DNA: TGTGCCAGCAGCCAAGGTTACAGGGGATTTAGTGAAAAACTGTTTTTT
CDR3: CASSQGYRGFSEKLFF

J: TRBJ1-5
V: TRBV7-9
size: .
D: .
DNA: TGTGCCAGCAGCTTAGAGGGGAATAGCAATCAGCCCCAGCATTTT
CDR3: CASSLEGNSNQPQHF

J: TRBJ2-5
V: TRBV7-2
size: once
D: .
DNA: TGTGCCAGCAGCCGTGAGAGGCTGGAGACCCAGTACTTC
CDR3: CASSRERLETQYF

J: TRBJ1-2
V: TRBV11-3
size: few
D: TRBD1
DNA: TGTGCCAGCAGCCCCAGACAGGGACAGGGGAGAGGCTACACCTTC
CDR3: CASSPRQGQGRGYTF

J: TRBJ2-3
V: TRBV3-1/TRBV3-2
size: .
D: TRBD2
DNA: TGTGCCAGCAGCCCACAGGGTAGCGGGAGTCTCCCAGATACGCAGTATTTT
CDR3: CASSPQGSGSLPDTQYF

J: TRBJ2-6
V: TRBV9
size: .
D: .
DNA: TGTGCCAGCAGCGTAGATGGAGGGGGCCTTGGGGCCAACGTCCTGACTTTC
CDR3: CASSVDGGGLGANVLTF

J: TRBJ1-1
V: TRBV15
size: once
D: TRBD1
DNA: TGTGCCACCAGCAGACCCCCGCAGGGGGCGTTGACTGAAGCTTTCTTT
CDR3: CATSRPPQGALTEAFF

J: TRBJ1-5
V: TRBV2
size: .
D: .
DNA: TGTGCCACCATGACAGAACCCAATCAGCCCCAGCATTTT
CDR3: CATMTEPNQPQHF

J: TRBJ1-3
V: TRBV5-1
size: .
D: TRBD1
DNA: TGCGCCAGCAGCTTGCAGGGGGCCTCAGCTGGAAACACCATATATTTT
CDR3: CASSLQGASAGNTIYF

J: TRBJ1-1
V: TRBV5-4
size: .
D: TRBD1
DNA: TGTGCCAGCAGCCATGGACAGGATAACACTGAAGCTTTCTTT
CDR3: CASSHGQDNTEAFF

J: TRBJ2-3
V: TRBV7-9
size: .
D: .
DNA: TGTGCCAGCAGCTTATCAGGAGATACGCAGTATTTT
CDR3: CASSLSGDTQYF

J: TRBJ1-1
V: TRBV2
size: .
D: .
DNA: TGTGCCAGCAGTGAAACTGGTAGCACTGAAGCTTTCTTT
CDR3: CASSETGSTEAFF

J: TRBJ1-2
V: TRBV30
size: .
D: TRBD1
DNA: TGTGCCTGGAGTCGACAGGGGCCCTATGGCTACACCTTC
CDR3: CAWSRQGPYGYTF

J: TRBJ1-1
V: TRBV6-2/TRBV6-3
size: .
D: .
DNA: TGTGCCAGCAGTTACTCGTCGGAGGTCGGCACTGAAGCTTTCTTT
CDR3: CASSYSSEVGTEAFF

J: TRBJ2-4
V: TRBV12-3/TRBV12-4
size: .
D: .
DNA: TGTGCCAGCAGTTCGGGACTGAGAAACATTCAGTACTTC
CDR3: CASSSGLRNIQYF

J: TRBJ2-2
V: TRBV27
size: .
D: .
DNA: TGTGCCAGCAGACTCAACGTTCCGGGGGACACCGGGGAGCTGTTTTTT
CDR3: CASRLNVPGDTGELFF

J: TRBJ2-1
V: TRBV7-7
size: .
D: .
DNA: TGTGCTAGCAGCTTTCCCTCCTTTAGGGAGACCTACAATGAGCAGTTCTTC
CDR3: CASSFPSFRETYNEQFF

J: TRBJ1-4
V: TRBV6-4
size: once
D: .
DNA: TGTGCCAGCAGTGTAGATGTTGGTGAAAAACTGTTTTTT
CDR3: CASSVDVGEKLFF

J: TRBJ2-6
V: TRBV19
size: .
D: TRBD1
DNA: TGTGCCAGTAGTACCCACGACAGGGCGACTGGGGCCAACGTCCTGACTTTC
CDR3: CASSTHDRATGANVLTF

J: TRBJ2-3
V: TRBV7-9
size: .
D: TRBD1
DNA: TGTGCCAGCACCCGAGAGGGGGCCACAGATACGCAGTATTTT
CDR3: CASTREGATDTQYF

J: TRBJ1-6
V: TRBV28
size: .
D: TRBD1
DNA: TGTGCCAGCAGTTTCCGGGACAGCTTTAATTCACCCCTCCACTTT
CDR3: CASSFRDSFNSPLHF

J: TRBJ2-2
V: TRBV18
size: few
D: TRBD1
DNA: TGTGCCAGCTCACCACGACAGGGGGCGACCACCGGGGAGCTGTTTTTT
CDR3: CASSPRQGATTGELFF

J: TRBJ2-5
V: TRBV24-1
size: .
D: TRBD1
DNA: TGTGCCACCAGTGATCCTTTGACAGGGGACGGTGAGACCCAGTACTTC
CDR3: CATSDPLTGDGETQYF

J: TRBJ1-2
V: TRBV10-3
size: .
D: TRBD1
DNA: TGTGCCATCAGTGAAACAGGGGGCTCTGGCTACACCTTC
CDR3: CAISETGGSGYTF

J: TRBJ1-1
V: TRBV4-2
size: .
D: .
DNA: TGTGCCAGCAGCCAAGAGTTGCGAGGGAACACTGAAGCTTTCTTT
CDR3: CASSQELRGNTEAFF

J: TRBJ1-4
V: TRBV29-1
size: .
D: .
DNA: TGCAGCGTTGTCCCCCGACGGGAGAATGAAAAACTGTTTTTT
CDR3: CSVVPRRENEKLFF

J: TRBJ2-5
V: TRBV28
size: .
D: TRBD2
DNA: TGTGCCAGCAGTTTTGTGGGGGGGCAAGAGACCCAGTACTTC
CDR3: CASSFVGGQETQYF

J: TRBJ1-2
V: TRBV15
size: .
D: TRBD1
DNA: TGTGCCACCAGCAGTACAGGGGGCTCCGCCACCTTC
CDR3: CATSSTGGSATF

J: TRBJ2-7
V: TRBV6-1
size: .
D: .
DNA: TGTGCCAGCAGTGAAGGGGGGACTCGAAGCGAGCAGTACTTC
CDR3: CASSEGGTRSEQYF

J: TRBJ2-7
V: TRBV6-1
size: .
D: .
DNA: TGTGCCAGCAGTGAAGTGGGGCGTCGTACTACCTACGAGCAGTACTTC
CDR3: CASSEVGRRTTYEQYF

J: TRBJ2-1
V: TRBV24-1
size: .
D: TRBD1
DNA: TGTGCCACCAGTGACACAGGGGCGGTATACAATGAGCAGTTCTTC
CDR3: CATSDTGAVYNEQFF

J: TRBJ1-3
V: TRBV11-2
size: once
D: TRBD1
DNA: TGTGCCAGCAGCAAGAGGACAGGGGGCTCTGGAAACACCATATATTTT
CDR3: CASSKRTGGSGNTIYF

J: TRBJ1-4
V: TRBV4-2
size: .
D: TRBD1
DNA: TGTGCCAGCAGAGCCGGGACAGGGAATGAAAAACTGTTTTTT
CDR3: CASRAGTGNEKLFF

J: TRBJ2-2
V: TRBV5-1
size: .
D: .
DNA: TGCGCCAGCAGTCGAGTCGGGGGCACCGGGGAGCTGTTTTTT
CDR3: CASSRVGGTGELFF

J: TRBJ2-5
V: TRBV28
size: .
D: TRBD1
DNA: TGTGCCACCCTGACAGGGGTGCTAGGGGAGACCCAGTACTTC
CDR3: CATLTGVLGETQYF

J: TRBJ1-1
V: TRBV9
size: .
D: .
DNA: TGTGCCAGCAGCGCAGAGGCGGGGGGCGGACGCGTTGAAGCTTTCTTT
CDR3: CASSAEAGGGRVEAFF

J: TRBJ2-2
V: TRBV5-4
size: .
D: TRBD2
DNA: TGTGCCAGCAGCTTGGGACTAGCGGGAGGGACCGGGGAGCTGTTTTTT
CDR3: CASSLGLAGGTGELFF

J: TRBJ2-7
V: TRBV7-2
size: .
D: TRBD1
DNA: TGTGCCAGCAGCACCCAGACCGGGACAGGGCGCTACGAGCAGTACTTC
CDR3: CASSTQTGTGRYEQYF

J: TRBJ1-4
V: TRBV28
size: .
D: .
DNA: TGTGCCAGCAGTCCGCGCAGGCTCAATGAAAAACTGTTTTTT
CDR3: CASSPRRLNEKLFF

J: TRBJ1-5
V: TRBV24-1
size: .
D: TRBD1
DNA: TGTGCCACCAGTGATGGGACAGATAATCAGCCCCAGCATTTT
CDR3: CATSDGTDNQPQHF

J: TRBJ1-5
V: TRBV18
size: .
D: TRBD1
DNA: TGTGCCAGCTCACCTTCAGGACAGGATCAGCCCCAGCATTTT
CDR3: CASSPSGQDQPQHF

J: TRBJ2-2
V: TRBV29-1
size: .
D: .
DNA: TGCAGCGGTCAGACGAACACCGGGGAGCTGTTTTTT
CDR3: CSGQTNTGELFF

J: TRBJ2-5
V: TRBV3-1/TRBV3-2
size: .
D: TRBD1
DNA: TGTGCCAGCAACCAGAGAGGGGGCCGGGAGACCCAGTACTTC
CDR3: CASNQRGGRETQYF

J: TRBJ2-2
V: TRBV5-8
size: .
D: TRBD1
DNA: TGTGCCAGCAGCCTCCGGGACAGGGGAGCCGGGGAGCTGTTTTTT
CDR3: CASSLRDRGAGELFF

J: TRBJ2-1
V: TRBV5-1
size: .
D: TRBD2
DNA: TGCGCCAGCAGCTTATCGCGGGGGGGCGATGAGCAGTTCTTC
CDR3: CASSLSRGGDEQFF

J: TRBJ1-1
V: TRBV30
size: .
D: .
DNA: TGTGCCTGGAGTACCCAGGGAGGGACTGAAGCTTTCTTT
CDR3: CAWSTQGGTEAFF

J: TRBJ2-2
V: TRBV7-6
size: .
D: .
DNA: TGTGCCAGCAGCTCCCAAGGGGAAGTGGCCCCCGGGGAGCTGTTTTTT
CDR3: CASSSQGEVAPGELFF